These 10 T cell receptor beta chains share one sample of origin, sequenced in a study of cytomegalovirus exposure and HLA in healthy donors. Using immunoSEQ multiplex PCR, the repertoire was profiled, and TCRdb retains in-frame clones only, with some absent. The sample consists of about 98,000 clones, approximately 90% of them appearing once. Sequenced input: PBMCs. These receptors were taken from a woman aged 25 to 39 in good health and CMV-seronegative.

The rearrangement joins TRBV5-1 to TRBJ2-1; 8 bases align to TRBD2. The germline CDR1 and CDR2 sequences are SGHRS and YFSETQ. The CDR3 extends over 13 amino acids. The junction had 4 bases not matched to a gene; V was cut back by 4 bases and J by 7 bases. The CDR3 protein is CASSLGTRNEQFF. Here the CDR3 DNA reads TGCGCCAGCAGCCTTGGGACTAGAAATGAGCAGTTCTTC. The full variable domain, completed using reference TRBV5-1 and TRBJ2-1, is KAGVTQTPRYLIKTRGQQVTLSCSPISGHRSVSWYQQTPGQGLQFLFEYFSETQRNKGNFPGRFSGRQFSNSRSEMNVSTLELGDSALYLCASSLGTRNEQFFGPGTRLTVL.

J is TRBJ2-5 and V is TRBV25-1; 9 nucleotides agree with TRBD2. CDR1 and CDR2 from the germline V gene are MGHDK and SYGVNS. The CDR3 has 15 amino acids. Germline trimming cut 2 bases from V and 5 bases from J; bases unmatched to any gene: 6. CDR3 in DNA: TGTGCCAGCAGTGAACGAGCGGGGGGTTTGGAGACCCAGTACTTC. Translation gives CASSERAGGLETQYF.

In nucleotides, the CDR3 is TGTGCCAGCAGCTCAGGAGGGGAGAGCGGAGAGACCCAGTACTTC. Its translation is CASSSGGESGETQYF. The genes are TRBV9 and TRBJ2-5, with D perhaps matching TRBD2 (6 bases). V was cut by 4 bases and J by 4 bases, with 17 bases left in between. The CDR3 consists of 15 residues. The germline gives CDR1 SGDLS, CDR2 YYNGEE.

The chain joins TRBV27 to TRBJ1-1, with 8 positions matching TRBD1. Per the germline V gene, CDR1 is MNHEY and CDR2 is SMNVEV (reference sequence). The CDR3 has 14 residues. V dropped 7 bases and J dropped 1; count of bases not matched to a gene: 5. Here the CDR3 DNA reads TGTGCCAGCAATACAGGGGGTAGGAACACTGAAGCTTTCTTT. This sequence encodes CASNTGGRNTEAFF.

In nucleotides, the CDR3 is TGTGCCAGCGGATCTTCCTGGGACTGGAGCTCCTACGAGCAGTACTTC. Translated: CASGSSWDWSSYEQYF. The chain recombines TRBV28 with TRBJ2-7, with D perhaps TRBD2 (6 bases). Germline assignment: CDR1 MDHEN and CDR2 SYDVKM. Trimming shortened V by 8 bases and J by 0 bases, and 20 bases separated the two germline ends. The CDR3 loop spans 16 amino acids.

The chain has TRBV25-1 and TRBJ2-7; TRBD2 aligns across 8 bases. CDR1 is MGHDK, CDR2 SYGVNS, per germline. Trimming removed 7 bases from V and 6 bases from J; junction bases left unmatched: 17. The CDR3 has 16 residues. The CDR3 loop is CASTHGGGQTPGEQYF. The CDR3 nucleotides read TGTGCCAGCACCCACGGGGGGGGACAAACCCCGGGCGAGCAGTACTTC.

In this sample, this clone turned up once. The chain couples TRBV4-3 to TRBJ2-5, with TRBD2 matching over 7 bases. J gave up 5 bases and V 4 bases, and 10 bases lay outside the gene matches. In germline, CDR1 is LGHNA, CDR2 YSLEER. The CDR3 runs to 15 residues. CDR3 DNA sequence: TGCGCCAGCAGCCGGGCCGCCCTGGGGGGGGAGACCCAGTACTTC. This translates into CASSRAALGGETQYF.

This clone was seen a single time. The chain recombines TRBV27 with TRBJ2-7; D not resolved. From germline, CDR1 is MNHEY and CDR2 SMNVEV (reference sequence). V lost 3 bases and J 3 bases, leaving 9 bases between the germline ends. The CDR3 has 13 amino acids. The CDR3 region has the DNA TGTGCCAGCAGTTTTTTTACGCGCTACGAGCAGTACTTC. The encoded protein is CASSFFTRYEQYF.

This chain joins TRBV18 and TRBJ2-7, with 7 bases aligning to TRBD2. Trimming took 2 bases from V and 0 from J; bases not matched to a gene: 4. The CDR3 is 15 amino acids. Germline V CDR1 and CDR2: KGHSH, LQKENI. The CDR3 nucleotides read TGTGCCAGCTCACCATTTACTAGCGACTCCTACGAGCAGTACTTC. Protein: CASSPFTSDSYEQYF.

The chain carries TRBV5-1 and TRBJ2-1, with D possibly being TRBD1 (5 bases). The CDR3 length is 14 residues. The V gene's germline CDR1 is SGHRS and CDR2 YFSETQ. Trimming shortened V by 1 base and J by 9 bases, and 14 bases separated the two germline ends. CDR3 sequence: CASSLQGGFGEQFF. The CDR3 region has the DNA TGCGCCAGCAGCTTGCAGGGTGGTTTCGGTGAGCAGTTCTTC.